A single T cell receptor (beta chain) is shown here with its context. The antigen it recognizes is unknown. Base-call qualities are not available, and no considerably larger clone is one nucleotide away. The receptor library was made with the immunoSEQ multiplex PCR assay. For the multiplex PCR, a mixture combining 60 forward primers for TCR Vbeta segments and 13 reverse primers for TCR Jbeta segments was used. A multiplex PCR assay on genomic DNA amplified the CDR3 region of rearranged TCR beta genes. On the Illumina HiSeq System, the amplified TCR beta libraries were sequenced as 87-base-pair reads. Regarding the original processing steps: A later analysis counted about 80 million unique TCR beta chains across the 650 to 800 repertoires, and around 12 million of these chains were shared by at least two donors. Raw reads were error-corrected and collapsed into unique sequences by a nearest-neighbor algorithm in which closely related sequences were merged to remove PCR and sequencing errors. CDR3 sequences were aligned to IMGT reference sequences to assign V, D and J gene segments. Each retained sequence needed at least a six-nucleotide match to both a V gene segment and a J gene segment. Rearrangements were called productive when the CDR3 lacked stop codons and stayed in frame with V and J; all others were non-productive. Following IMGT convention, CDR3 was defined as the stretch from the second conserved V-encoded cysteine to the conserved J-encoded phenylalanine. The earlier analysis of 500 to 750 of the donors excluded any sequence lacking an unambiguous match to a single V gene segment. In an earlier analysis of some 590 of the donors, a V segment was called functional when productive rearrangements were above 56.7%, and segregating when the standard deviation between donors exceeded 5%. A statistical classification framework was built for diagnosing cytomegalovirus status from the catalog of TCR beta chain sequences. In a later analysis, V and J genes were assigned by comparing TCR nucleotide sequences against IMGT/GENE-DB human TR gene sequences. The TCRdist pipeline was used in a later analysis to assign CDR3 sequences and most-parsimonious VDJ recombination scenarios. In a later analysis, each TCR beta chain was defined by its CDR3 amino acid sequence together with its V-gene family, and reads lacking a unique V-gene family were excluded. In a later analysis, around 650 highly shared, low-generation-probability nucleotide sequences were removed to address suspected cross-contamination and a sequencing artifact. For each public chain, a later analysis derived a clonal expansion index from normalized ranks of inferred template counts within each repertoire. A later analysis computed generation probabilities with a VDJ recombination model fitted to out-of-frame rearrangements, and checked the results against IGoR. In a later analysis, TCR-TCR, TCR-HLA and TCR-CMV co-occurrence was scored with hypergeometric tests, and a repertoire-size bias correction was applied to TCR pairs. To estimate false discovery rates, a later analysis permuted the HLA or CMV assignments 20 times. A later analysis grouped co-occurring TCRs with DBSCAN, adding TCRdist sequence similarity when clustering within HLA-allele-positive subsets. For co-occurrence clustering, repertoires with fewer than 30,000 or more than 120,000 public chains were excluded, along with four or five repertoires with anomalous nucleotide sharing. TCRdb obtained this table from immuneACCESS and retained in-frame rearrangements with V and J assigned. These tables miss some clones; where compared with another copy, unresolved V genes account for less than half of the shortfall, and the remainder is unexplained. From that table come the V and J calls and clone size; the DNA was used to work out D and trimming. The sample table contains 100,000 to 150,000 clones; only one count was recorded for over 70% of them. The ten largest clones take up approximately 3.9% of the sample.

Compared with germline, V lacks 5 bases and J lacks 0 bases; bases without a gene match: 10. The CDR3 spans 18 residues, from the cysteine through the phenylalanine. CDR3 DNA is the only sequence kept; it has 54 bases, read in frame from the first base. In the germline V gene, CDR1 corresponds to SGHAT and CDR2 to FQNNGV. The data derive from a study of cytomegalovirus exposure and HLA in healthy donors (TCRdb year 2017). About the full investigation: In an earlier analysis of approximately 500 of the donors, 276 Gb of sequence data and approximately 100 million unique TCR beta sequences from about 179 million T cells were reported. The aim of the study was to test whether cataloging public T cell receptors could identify signatures of past pathogen exposure. HLA typing covered class I and class II loci at four-digit resolution. Donor age, sex, ethnicity and CMV serostatus were compiled together with the repertoire data. To predict cytomegalovirus infection status, the study brought together high-throughput TCR immunosequencing, statistical association of individual TCRs with disease status, and machine learning. In a later analysis, previously published TCR beta repertoires from more than 500 donors were re-analyzed and high-resolution HLA genotyping was added so that TCR occurrence patterns could be studied. A few DR-DQ haplotypes were treated as single units for association and clustering because of strong linkage in the cohort. Using immunosequencing, the study profiled T cell repertoires from about 610 subjects and related those repertoires to cytomegalovirus serostatus. An early release covering 550 to 650 HLA-typed donors comprised 300 to 350 gigabases of sequencing data and 65 million to 100 million unique TCR sequences. The number of typed donors differed by locus: roughly 620-630 for A, B, C, DRB1 and DQB1; some 500 for DQA1; some 590 for DPA1; and around 470 for DPB1. Genome-wide SNP genotypes for about 55% of the roughly 670 donors were used in a later genetic analysis, which treated that subset as a discovery cohort. The later analysis used no new phenotypic data to find candidate immune exposures, relying instead on TCR beta sequences and their occurrence across donors. Across approximately 400 genotyped donors of the cohort, an average of about 220,000 unique TCR beta nucleotide sequences per donor were sequenced, and roughly a sixth of those sequences were non-productive. A separate validation cohort of 100 to 150 different subjects was used in addition to the roughly 720-subject first cohort. Of the 300 to 450 genotyped donors, approximately 82% fell in the genetic ancestry cluster associated with self-reported Caucasian donors. All discovery cohort repertoires had been generated using a single sequencing platform. In an earlier analysis of over 550 of the donors, high-throughput TCR beta sequencing was used to judge whether each TCR beta V gene segment behaved as functional or pseudogenic. Study-wide conclusions, independent of this receptor: A later analysis found that most CMV-associated TCR beta chains appeared HLA-restricted, with HLA associations seemingly driven largely by CMV exposure. V-gene and J-gene trimming of TCR beta chains was associated with a missense DCLRE1C variant in a later genetic analysis, and the association was replicated in an independent cohort. In a later analysis, TCR association rates were found to vary across HLA loci, with the most associated TCRs seen for DRB1 alleles and the fewest for HLA-C alleles. Most TCR sequences were seen in very few donors, while some public TCRs were found in many individuals. In a later analysis, around 17,000 TCR beta sequences were associated with specific HLA alleles at a false discovery rate of 0.05. Some IMGT-functional V segments, including TRBV6-2 and TRBV6-3, could not be distinguished by the 87-base-pair reads and were therefore excluded. In this cohort, only TCR beta chains were sequenced, and detectable features were limited by the absence of alpha or paired-chain data. The earlier analysis of 450 to 700 of the donors excluded some 16 rarely observed V segments, including chromosome 9 orphons, because counts were too low. Compared with the roughly 700-donor mean, donors in an Asian-associated ancestry cluster had fewer N-insertions in productive TCRs, according to a later genetic analysis. Linkage disequilibrium might explain the correlated functional status among segregating V segments, but an unknown experimental factor could not be ruled out. The classifier was reported to diagnose cytomegalovirus status with high specificity and sensitivity in both the original and validation cohorts. A cluster of highly shared sequence variants was judged likely to be a technical artifact of the sequencing pipeline. CMV serostatus was the only immune exposure information available for the cohort. In a later analysis, several top co-occurrence clusters were reported to appear linked to parvovirus B19, influenza, CMV and Epstein-Barr virus. In a later analysis, HLA-associated TCR beta chains showed more clonal expansion and lower generation probabilities than non-associated chains that were equally common. Broadly in line with IMGT annotations, most TCR beta V segments showed up in productive rearrangements about 87% or about 30% of the time in an earlier analysis of 450 to 750 of the donors. A total of about 180 TCR beta chains were listed by the study as associated with cytomegalovirus. When HLA alleles, especially DR and DQ, strongly co-occurred, attributing TCR associations to individual alleles was difficult. A further reported finding was that TCR beta sequences accurately predicted the HLA-A and HLA-B alleles for most subjects in the first cohort. A few of the identified cytomegalovirus-associated TCR beta chains were confirmed in vitro to be specific for cytomegalovirus antigens. Because HLA typing was missing for some donors at each locus, association tests included only the typed subset. According to the authors, the approach could potentially be generalized to other disease states and immunological phenotypes. Presence/absence analyses assumed roughly uniform sequencing depth across donors, an assumption that may not hold.

The cohort was made up of hundreds of healthy bone marrow donors. At the time of sampling, every cohort member was nominally healthy, though immune exposures that went unrecorded were likely present. The donor was CMV seropositive and was included in the group of 250 to 300 seropositive cohort members. Every donor gave a peripheral blood sample, and the peripheral blood mononuclear cells from that sample were used for TCR beta sequencing. Genomic DNA extraction from the blood cell samples was performed with the Qiagen DNeasy Blood Extraction Kit. Material: PBMCs. The TCR originated in a man aged 35 to 55 in good health and CMV-seropositive. In this chain, TRBV11-2 is recombined with TRBJ2-7; 13 of the junction bases match TRBD2. The nucleotide sequence is given as TGTGCCAGCAGCCAACAACTAGCGGGAGGGCCCGTCTCCTACGAGCAGTACTTC. Its translation reads: CASSQQLAGGPVSYEQYF.